These T cell receptor beta chains were read from a single sample in a study of blood T cell repertoires in COVID-19. Libraries were prepared by immunoSEQ multiplex PCR; TCRdb keeps only in-frame clonotypes and omits some of them. Of 210,000 or so clones in the sample, 80% were seen once. The sample taken for sequencing was PBMCs or T cells enriched from blood (not recorded which). Receptors originate from a woman in her 40s with acute COVID-19. CDR3s leave out the opening cysteine and the closing phenylalanine or tryptophan. A D gene is named only where the DNA matches it firmly. Size values are once, few and many counts, or a class for expanded clones, and some rows have none.

clone size,CDR3 length,D gene,V gene,J gene,CDR3 protein
-,13,TRBD1,TRBV6-2/TRBV6-3,TRBJ1-6,ASSYRTGRNSPLH
-,15,TRBD1,TRBV27,TRBJ1-2,ASSRSRDRGSYNGYT
once,18,TRBD1,TRBV28,TRBJ1-5,ASSPRTRGTRTGFHQPQH
-,11,TRBD1,TRBV28,TRBJ1-4,ASSNQGGEKLF
-,10,-,TRBV28,TRBJ1-1,ATRPPSTEAF
-,13,-,TRBV29-1,TRBJ2-3,SVDPAEAWTDTQY
-,13,-,TRBV3-1/TRBV3-2,TRBJ2-7,ASSHRGRSSYEQY
-,12,-,TRBV7-9,TRBJ1-4,ASSFEGSGEKLF
-,14,-,TRBV6-4,TRBJ2-6,ASSDSGAPGANVLT
-,14,-,TRBV5-4,TRBJ2-6,ASSPGHGSGANVLT
-,12,TRBD1,TRBV28,TRBJ2-7,ASSSRDSSYEQY
few,13,TRBD1,TRBV19,TRBJ1-5,ASRVQGAGDQPQH
few,11,-,TRBV12-3/TRBV12-4,TRBJ1-6,ASSLVENSPLH
-,10,-,TRBV29-1,TRBJ1-1,SVVQGFTEAF
once,13,TRBD2,TRBV25-1,TRBJ2-5,ASSESLAGTETQY
once,11,-,TRBV12-3/TRBV12-4,TRBJ1-1,ASSPHRAPEAF
-,10,-,TRBV30,TRBJ1-6,AWRDSYSPLH
-,12,TRBD1,TRBV18,TRBJ1-4,ASCPGGFGEKLF
-,14,-,TRBV7-8,TRBJ2-7,ASSLASGRGSYEQY
-,9,TRBD1,TRBV29-1,TRBJ2-4,SVERGQIQY
-,13,-,TRBV6-6,TRBJ1-3,ASSYSEISGNTIY
-,14,-,TRBV10-3,TRBJ1-3,AISGTRVTSGNTIY
-,10,-,TRBV6-2/TRBV6-3,TRBJ1-3,ASSSTGNTIY
-,11,-,TRBV30,TRBJ1-1,AWSFGGGTEAF
-,13,TRBD2,TRBV11-2,TRBJ2-3,ASRGGPHSTDTQY
-,12,-,TRBV7-3,TRBJ1-5,ASSQAGVNQPQH
-,12,-,TRBV11-3,TRBJ2-2,ASSLDTNTGELF
-,9,-,TRBV29-1,TRBJ1-4,SVEANEKLF
-,12,-,TRBV6-5,TRBJ1-1,ASRPAGAYTEAF
-,9,-,TRBV12-3/TRBV12-4,TRBJ1-5,ASSSGGPQH
-,13,-,TRBV4-3,TRBJ1-2,ASSQDRGGVYGYT
-,12,-,TRBV27,TRBJ1-4,ASSLSGYNEKLF
once,14,-,TRBV4-2,TRBJ1-3,ASSQADRPSGNTIY
-,11,-,TRBV13,TRBJ1-1,ASSPRRDTEAF
few,14,TRBD2,TRBV5-1,TRBJ2-2,ASSLTSGGASGELF
-,8,-,TRBV28,TRBJ1-2,ASSSGGYT
-,12,-,TRBV28,TRBJ2-7,ASSLIDYRYEQY
-,13,TRBD1,TRBV28,TRBJ2-5,ASSLSGQGQETQY
-,14,-,TRBV6-1,TRBJ2-6,ASSEAGLSGANVLT
-,13,TRBD2,TRBV2,TRBJ2-2,ASTREGLRTGELF
-,15,TRBD1,TRBV14,TRBJ1-1,ASRTGGTGAMNTEAF
-,13,TRBD1,TRBV28,TRBJ1-2,ASSSSPGGVRGYT
-,14,TRBD2,TRBV11-2,TRBJ2-3,ASSLFLAGGTDTQY
-,12,TRBD1,TRBV5-1,TRBJ1-1,ASSPKGQGDEAF
-,9,-,TRBV5-3,TRBJ2-1,ARSFFREQF
few,12,TRBD2,TRBV3-1/TRBV3-2,TRBJ2-5,ASSETGGVKTQY
-,14,-,TRBV6-6,TRBJ1-6,ASSYREGTDSSPLH
-,10,-,TRBV29-1,TRBJ1-1,SVDLTTVEAF
once,10,-,TRBV12-3/TRBV12-4,TRBJ1-2,ASSPQKYGYT
-,14,TRBD1,TRBV15,TRBJ2-7,ATSRDPGQGVHEQY
-,13,-,TRBV30,TRBJ2-4,AWSRSVLAKNIQY
-,13,TRBD1,TRBV30,TRBJ2-4,AWNQGQVDKNIQY
-,11,TRBD2,TRBV12-3/TRBV12-4,TRBJ2-7,ASRPGTSYEQY
-,12,-,TRBV6-2/TRBV6-3,TRBJ1-4,ASSYAGANEKLF
once,13,-,TRBV27,TRBJ1-1,ASSLSGLGNTEAF
few,11,-,TRBV5-1,TRBJ1-2,ASSLDNSWGYT
-,13,TRBD1,TRBV10-2,TRBJ2-2,ASRQQGAGTGELF
-,14,-,TRBV11-2,TRBJ2-6,ASSLQGLSGANVLT
-,13,-,TRBV5-6,TRBJ2-1,ASSLGGASYNEQF
-,10,TRBD2,TRBV11-2,TRBJ2-5,ASSLLAGTQY